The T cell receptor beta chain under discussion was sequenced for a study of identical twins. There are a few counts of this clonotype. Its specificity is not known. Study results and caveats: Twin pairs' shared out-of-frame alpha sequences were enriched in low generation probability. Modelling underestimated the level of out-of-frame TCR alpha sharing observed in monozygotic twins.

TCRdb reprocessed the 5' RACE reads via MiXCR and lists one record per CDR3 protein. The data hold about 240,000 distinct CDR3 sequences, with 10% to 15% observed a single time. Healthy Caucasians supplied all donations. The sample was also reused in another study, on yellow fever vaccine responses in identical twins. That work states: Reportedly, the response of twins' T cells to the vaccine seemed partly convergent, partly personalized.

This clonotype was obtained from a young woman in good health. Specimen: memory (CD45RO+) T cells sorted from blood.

The CDR3 region is CATSDLPGQGADTQYF. CDR3 bases: TGTGCCACCAGTGATCTACCGGGACAGGGGGCAGATACGCAGTATTTT. The rearrangement links TRBV24-1 to TRBJ2-3, with TRBD1 matching 11 bases. The CDR3 covers 16 residues. V gave up 3 bases and J gave up 4 bases; unmatched junction bases: 5. Germline V gene data show CDR1 as KGHDR and CDR2 as SFDVKD.